This TCR beta chain was profiled in a study of blood T cell repertoires in COVID-19. This CDR3 is 12 amino acids long. Trimming shortened V by 4 bases and J by 9 bases, and 13 bases separated the two germline ends. Germline CDR1 is SNHLY and CDR2 is FYNNEI. Authors' methods: From reference gene primer amplification, estimates of nucleated cell counts were derived. The assay was immunoSEQ multiplex PCR, and TCRdb's table has in-frame clones only and misses some. The V and J calls and the clone size are those of that table, but D and trimming were determined from the DNA. The sample holds 150,000 to 200,000 clones, 80% seen once.

The TCR comes from a man in his forties or fifties who had recovered from COVID-19. The sample was PBMCs or T cells enriched from blood (not recorded which). The chain combines TRBV2 with TRBJ2-7; D is possibly TRBD1 (5 bases). CDR3 bases: TGTGCCAGCAGTGTGGTCTACCAGGGGCAGTACGTC. Amino acids: CASSVVYQGQYV.